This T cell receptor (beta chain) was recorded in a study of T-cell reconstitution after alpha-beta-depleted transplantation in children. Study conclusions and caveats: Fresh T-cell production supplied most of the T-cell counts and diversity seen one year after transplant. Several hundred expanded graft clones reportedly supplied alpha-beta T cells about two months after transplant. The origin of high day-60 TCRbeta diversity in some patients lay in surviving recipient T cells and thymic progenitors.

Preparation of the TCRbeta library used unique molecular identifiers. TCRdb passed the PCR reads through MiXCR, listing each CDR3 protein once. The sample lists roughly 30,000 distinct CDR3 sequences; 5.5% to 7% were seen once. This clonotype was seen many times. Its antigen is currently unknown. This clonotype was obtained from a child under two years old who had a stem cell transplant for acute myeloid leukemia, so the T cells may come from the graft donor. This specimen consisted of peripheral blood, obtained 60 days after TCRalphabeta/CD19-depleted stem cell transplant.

This CDR3 is CASSVGASSYEQYF. CDR3 bases: TGTGCCAGCAGCGTAGGGGCCAGTTCCTACGAGCAGTACTTC. J is TRBJ2-7 and V is TRBV9; no clear D. The CDR3 has 14 amino acids. Looked up from germline, CDR1 is SGDLS and CDR2 is YYNGEE. V was pared by 0 bases and J by 1 base, with 8 bases between.